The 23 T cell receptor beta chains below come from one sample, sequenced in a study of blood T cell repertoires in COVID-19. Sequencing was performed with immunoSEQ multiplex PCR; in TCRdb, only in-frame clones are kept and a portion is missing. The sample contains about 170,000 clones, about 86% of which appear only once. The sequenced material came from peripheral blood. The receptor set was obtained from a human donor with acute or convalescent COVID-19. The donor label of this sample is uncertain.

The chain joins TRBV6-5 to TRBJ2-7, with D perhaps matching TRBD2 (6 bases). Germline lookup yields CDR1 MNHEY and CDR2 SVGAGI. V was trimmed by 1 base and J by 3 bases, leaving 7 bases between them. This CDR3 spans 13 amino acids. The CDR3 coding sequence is TGTGCCAGCAGTTACTGGCGGGGCTACGAGCAGTACTTC. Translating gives CASSYWRGYEQYF.

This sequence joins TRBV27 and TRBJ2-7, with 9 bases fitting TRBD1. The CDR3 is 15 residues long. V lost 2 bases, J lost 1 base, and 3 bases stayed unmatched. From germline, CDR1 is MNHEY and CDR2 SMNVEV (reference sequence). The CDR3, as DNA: TGTGCCAGCAGTTTACAGGGACAGGGTTCCTACGAGCAGTACTTC. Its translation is CASSLQGQGSYEQYF.

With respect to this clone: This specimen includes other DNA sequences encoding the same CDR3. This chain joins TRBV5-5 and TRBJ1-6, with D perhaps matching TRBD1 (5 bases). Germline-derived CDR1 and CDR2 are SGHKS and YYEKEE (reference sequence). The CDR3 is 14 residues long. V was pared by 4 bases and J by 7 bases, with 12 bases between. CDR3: CASSLPQANSPLHF. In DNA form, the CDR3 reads TGTGCCAGCAGCCTACCACAGGCGAATTCACCCCTCCACTTT.

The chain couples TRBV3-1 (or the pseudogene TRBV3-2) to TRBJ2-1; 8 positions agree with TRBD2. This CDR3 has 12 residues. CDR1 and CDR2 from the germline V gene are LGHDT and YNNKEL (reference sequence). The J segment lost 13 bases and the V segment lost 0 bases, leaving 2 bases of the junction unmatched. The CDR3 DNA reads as TGTGCCAGCAGCCAAGATAGGACTAGCCAGTTCTTC. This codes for CASSQDRTSQFF.

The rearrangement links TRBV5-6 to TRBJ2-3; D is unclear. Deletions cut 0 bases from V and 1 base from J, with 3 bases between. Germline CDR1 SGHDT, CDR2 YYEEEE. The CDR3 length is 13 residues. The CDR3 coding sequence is TGTGCCAGCAGCTTGGTCGGCACAGATACGCAGTATTTT. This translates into CASSLVGTDTQYF.

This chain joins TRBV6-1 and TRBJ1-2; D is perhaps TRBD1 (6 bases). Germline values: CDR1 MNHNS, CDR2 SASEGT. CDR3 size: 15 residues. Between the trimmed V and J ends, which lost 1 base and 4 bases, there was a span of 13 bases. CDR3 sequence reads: CASSEVTGSFYGYTF. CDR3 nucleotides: TGTGCCAGCAGTGAAGTAACAGGGAGCTTCTATGGCTACACCTTC.

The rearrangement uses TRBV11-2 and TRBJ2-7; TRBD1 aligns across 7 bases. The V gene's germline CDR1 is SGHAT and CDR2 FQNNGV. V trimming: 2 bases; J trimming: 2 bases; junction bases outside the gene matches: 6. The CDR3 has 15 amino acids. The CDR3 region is CASSLFGQGAYEQYF. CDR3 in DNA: TGTGCCAGCAGCTTATTTGGTCAGGGGGCCTACGAGCAGTACTTC.

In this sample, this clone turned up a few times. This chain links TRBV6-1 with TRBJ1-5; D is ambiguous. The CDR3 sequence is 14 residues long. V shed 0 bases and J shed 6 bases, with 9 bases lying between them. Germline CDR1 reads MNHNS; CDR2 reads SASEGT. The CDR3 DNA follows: TGTGCCAGCAGTGAAGCGAGGCCCAGTCAGCCCCAGCATTTT. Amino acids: CASSEARPSQPQHF.

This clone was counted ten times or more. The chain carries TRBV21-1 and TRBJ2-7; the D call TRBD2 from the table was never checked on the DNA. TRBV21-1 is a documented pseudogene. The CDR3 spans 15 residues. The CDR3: CASSKYRGSSYEQYF. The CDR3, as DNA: TGTGCCAGCAGCAAATACCGGGGAAGCTCCTACGAGCAGTACTTC.

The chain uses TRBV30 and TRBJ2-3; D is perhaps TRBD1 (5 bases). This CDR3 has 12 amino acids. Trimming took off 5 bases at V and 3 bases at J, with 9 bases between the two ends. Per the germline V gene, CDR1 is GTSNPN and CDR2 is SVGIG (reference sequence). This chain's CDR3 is CAWEKGTDTQYF. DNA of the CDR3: TGTGCCTGGGAAAAGGGGACAGATACGCAGTATTTT. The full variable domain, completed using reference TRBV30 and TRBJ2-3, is SQTIHQWPATLVQPVGSPLSLECTVEGTSNPNLYWYRQAAGRGLQLLFYSVGIGQISSEVPQNLSASRPQDRQFILSSKKLLLSDSGFYLCAWEKGTDTQYFGPGTRLTVL.

CDR3 bases: TGTGCCAGCAGTTCCTTAGCGGGAGGTCTGGCCGAGCAGTACTTC. It specifies CASSSLAGGLAEQYF. This chain uses TRBV6-6 with TRBJ2-7, with 10 bases lining up with TRBD2. Germline V CDR1 and CDR2: MNHNY, SVGAGI (reference sequence). The V segment lost 4 bases and the J segment 6 bases; nucleotides outside the gene matches: 9. CDR3 size: 15 residues.

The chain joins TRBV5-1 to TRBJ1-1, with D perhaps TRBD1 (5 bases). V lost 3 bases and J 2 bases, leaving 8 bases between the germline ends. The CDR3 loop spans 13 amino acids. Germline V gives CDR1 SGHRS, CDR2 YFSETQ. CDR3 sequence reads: CASSSTGNTEAFF. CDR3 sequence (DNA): TGCGCCAGCAGCTCTACAGGAAACACTGAAGCTTTCTTT.

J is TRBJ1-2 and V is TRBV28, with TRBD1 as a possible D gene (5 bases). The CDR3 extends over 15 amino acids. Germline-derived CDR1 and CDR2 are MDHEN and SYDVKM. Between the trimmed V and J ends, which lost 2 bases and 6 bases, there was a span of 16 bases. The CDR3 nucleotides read TGTGCCAGCAGTTTAATCGGGGGTGTTCTCAATGGCTACACCTTC. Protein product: CASSLIGGVLNGYTF.

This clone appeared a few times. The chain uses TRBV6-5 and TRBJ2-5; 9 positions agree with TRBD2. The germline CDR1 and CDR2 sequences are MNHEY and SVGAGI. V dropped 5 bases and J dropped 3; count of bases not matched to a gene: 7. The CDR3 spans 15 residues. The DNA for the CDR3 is TGTGCCAGCAGTCTAGGCGCGGGGGGGGAAGAGACCCAGTACTTC. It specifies CASSLGAGGEETQYF.

The CDR3 sequence is CASSPTSGGPDTQYF. The DNA of the CDR3 is TGTGCCAGCAGCCCGACTAGCGGGGGGCCTGATACGCAGTATTTT. The chain has TRBV11-1 and TRBJ2-3; TRBD2 matches at 13 bases. Looked up from germline, CDR1 is SGHAT and CDR2 is FQDESV (reference sequence). V lost 5 bases to trimming and J lost 6 bases; unmatched junction nucleotides: 5. The CDR3 consists of 15 residues.

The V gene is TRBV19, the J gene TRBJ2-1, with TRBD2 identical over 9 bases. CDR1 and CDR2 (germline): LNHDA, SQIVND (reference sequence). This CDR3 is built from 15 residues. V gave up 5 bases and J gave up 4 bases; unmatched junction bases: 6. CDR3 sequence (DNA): TGTGCCAGTAGTGCCACTAGCGGGCGATACAATGAGCAGTTCTTC. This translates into CASSATSGRYNEQFF.

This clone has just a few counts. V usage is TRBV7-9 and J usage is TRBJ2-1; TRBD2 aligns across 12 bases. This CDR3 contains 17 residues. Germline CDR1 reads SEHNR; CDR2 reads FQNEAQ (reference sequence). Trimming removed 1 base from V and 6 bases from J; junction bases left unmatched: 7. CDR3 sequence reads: CASSLVVRTSGINEQFF. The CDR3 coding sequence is TGTGCCAGCAGCTTAGTGGTTCGGACTAGCGGGATCAATGAGCAGTTCTTC.

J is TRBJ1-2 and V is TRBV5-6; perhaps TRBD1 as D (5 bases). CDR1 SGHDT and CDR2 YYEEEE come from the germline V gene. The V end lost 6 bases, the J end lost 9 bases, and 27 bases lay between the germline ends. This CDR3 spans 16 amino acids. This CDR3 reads CASTYGGGQALASYTF. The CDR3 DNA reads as TGTGCCAGCACCTACGGGGGGGGTCAGGCTTTGGCCAGCTACACCTTC.

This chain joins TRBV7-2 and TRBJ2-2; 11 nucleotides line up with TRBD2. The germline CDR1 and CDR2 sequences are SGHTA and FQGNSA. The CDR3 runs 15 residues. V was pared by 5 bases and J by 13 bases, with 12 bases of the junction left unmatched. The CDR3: CASSPVAGGPVWLFF. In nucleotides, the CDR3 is TGTGCCAGCAGCCCTGTAGCGGGAGGGCCGGTGTGGCTGTTTTTT.

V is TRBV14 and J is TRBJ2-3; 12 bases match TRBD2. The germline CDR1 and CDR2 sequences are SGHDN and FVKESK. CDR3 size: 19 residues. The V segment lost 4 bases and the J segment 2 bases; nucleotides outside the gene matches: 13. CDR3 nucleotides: TGTGCCAGCAGCCGTTACGTGAGGACTAGCGGGGATTTCACAGATACGCAGTATTTT. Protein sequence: CASSRYVRTSGDFTDTQYF.

For the CDR3, the DNA is TGTGCCAGCAGCTTGGTGGGTAGCGGCTACGAGCAGTACTTC. It codes for CASSLVGSGYEQYF. V gene TRBV5-5 combines with J gene TRBJ2-7; weak D call: TRBD2 (6 bases). The germline V and J ends were trimmed by 0 bases and 3 bases, with 10 bases remaining between them. Looked up from germline, CDR1 is SGHKS and CDR2 is YYEKEE (reference sequence). The CDR3 has 14 residues.

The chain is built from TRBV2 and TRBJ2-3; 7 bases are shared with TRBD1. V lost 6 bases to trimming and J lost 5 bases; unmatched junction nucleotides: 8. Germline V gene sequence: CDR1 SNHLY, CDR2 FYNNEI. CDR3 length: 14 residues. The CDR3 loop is CASSSGPGGDTQYF. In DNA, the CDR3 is TGTGCCAGCAGCTCCGGACCAGGGGGAGATACGCAGTATTTT.

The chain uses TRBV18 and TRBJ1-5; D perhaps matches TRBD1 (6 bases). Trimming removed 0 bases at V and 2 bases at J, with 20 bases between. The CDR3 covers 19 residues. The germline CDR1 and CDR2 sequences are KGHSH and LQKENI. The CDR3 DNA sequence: TGTGCCAGCTCACCACCGGGGGGACTAGGGGGAAATGGCAATCAGCCCCAGCATTTT. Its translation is CASSPPGGLGGNGNQPQHF.